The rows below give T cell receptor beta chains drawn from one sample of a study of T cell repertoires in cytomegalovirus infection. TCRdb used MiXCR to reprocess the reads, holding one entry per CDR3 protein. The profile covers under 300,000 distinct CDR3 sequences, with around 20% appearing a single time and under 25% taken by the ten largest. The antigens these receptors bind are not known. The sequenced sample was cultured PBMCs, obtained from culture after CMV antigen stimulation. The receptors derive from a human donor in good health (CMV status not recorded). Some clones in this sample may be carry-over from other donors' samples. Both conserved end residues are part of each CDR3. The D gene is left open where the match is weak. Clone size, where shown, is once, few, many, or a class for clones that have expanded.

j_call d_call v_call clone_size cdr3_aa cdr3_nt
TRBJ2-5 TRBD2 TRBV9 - CASSVGTSGTGSETQYF TGTGCCAGCAGCGTAGGGACTAGCGGCACAGGCTCAGAGACCCAGTACTTC
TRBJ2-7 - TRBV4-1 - CASSQTVRGSYEQYF TGCGCCAGCAGCCAAACCGTCAGGGGCTCCTACGAGCAGTACTTC
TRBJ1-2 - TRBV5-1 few CASLGLTYGYTF TGCGCCAGCCTCGGACTCACCTATGGCTACACCTTC
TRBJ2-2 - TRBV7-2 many CASSLVRGGGGELFF TGTGCCAGCAGCTTAGTTCGTGGGGGCGGCGGGGAGCTGTTTTTT
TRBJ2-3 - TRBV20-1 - CSARAGEGKDTQYF TGCAGTGCTAGAGCGGGAGAGGGGAAAGATACGCAGTATTTT
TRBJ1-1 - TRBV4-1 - CASSQEMNTEAFF TGCGCCAGCAGCCAAGAAATGAACACTGAAGCTTTCTTT
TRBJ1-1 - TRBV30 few CAWRRMVNTEAFF TGTGCCTGGAGAAGGATGGTGAACACTGAAGCTTTCTTT
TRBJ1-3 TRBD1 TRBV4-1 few CASSRNVGTGLNSGNTIYF TGCGCCAGCAGCCGCAATGTTGGGACAGGGCTAAACTCTGGAAACACCATATATTTT
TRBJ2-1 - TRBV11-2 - CASSSTSFLHNEQFF TGTGCCAGCAGCAGCACTAGTTTCCTCCACAATGAGCAGTTCTTC
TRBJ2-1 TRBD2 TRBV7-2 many CASSLLAGGNNEQFF TGTGCCAGCAGCTTACTAGCGGGAGGGAACAATGAGCAGTTCTTC
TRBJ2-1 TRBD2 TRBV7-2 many CASSLRPTSVYNEQFF TGTGCCAGCAGCTTACGTCCCACTAGCGTCTACAATGAGCAGTTCTTC
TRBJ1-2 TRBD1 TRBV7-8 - CASSLLPGQVYGYTF TGTGCCAGCAGCTTACTTCCGGGACAGGTCTATGGCTACACCTTC
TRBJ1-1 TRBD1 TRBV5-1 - CASSPIGTGGNTEAFF TGCGCCAGCAGCCCTATAGGGACAGGGGGAAACACTGAAGCTTTCTTT
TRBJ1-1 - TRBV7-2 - CASSLVEWDTEAFF TGTGCCAGCAGCTTAGTTGAGTGGGACACTGAAGCTTTCTTT
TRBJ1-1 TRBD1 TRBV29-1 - CSVERGLNTEAFF TGCAGCGTTGAAAGGGGGCTTAATACTGAAGCTTTCTTT